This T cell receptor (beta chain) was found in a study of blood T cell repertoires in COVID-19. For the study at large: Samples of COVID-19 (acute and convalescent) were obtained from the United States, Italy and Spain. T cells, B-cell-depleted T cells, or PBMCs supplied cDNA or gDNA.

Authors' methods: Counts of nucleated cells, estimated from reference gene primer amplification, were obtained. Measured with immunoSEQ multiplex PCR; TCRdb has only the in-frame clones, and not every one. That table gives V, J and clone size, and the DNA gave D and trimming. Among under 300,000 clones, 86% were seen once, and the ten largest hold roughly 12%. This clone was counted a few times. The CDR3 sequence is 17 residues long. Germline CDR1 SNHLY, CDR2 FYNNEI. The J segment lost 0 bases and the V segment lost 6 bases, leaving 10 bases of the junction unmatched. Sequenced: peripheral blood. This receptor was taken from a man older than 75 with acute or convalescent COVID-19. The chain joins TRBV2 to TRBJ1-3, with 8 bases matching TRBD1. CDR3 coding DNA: TGTGCCAGCAGAGCAGGGGGCAGGACTTTCTCTGGAAACACCATATATTTT. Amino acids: CASRAGGRTFSGNTIYF. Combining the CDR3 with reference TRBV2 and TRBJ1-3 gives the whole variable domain EPEVTQTPSHQVTQMGQEVILRCVPISNHLYFYWYRQILGQKVEFLVSFYNNEISEKSEIFDDQFSVERPDGSNFTLKIRSTKLEDSAMYFCASRAGGRTFSGNTIYFGEGSWLTVV.